These T cell receptor beta chains were read from a single sample in a study of T cell responses to AZD1222 COVID-19 vaccine. Sequenced by immunoSEQ multiplex PCR; TCRdb stores in-frame clones only, minus some. The table records 140,000 to 150,000 clones, around 90% of them present only once. This specimen was peripheral blood, taken on day 0 of AZD1222 vaccination. The receptor source for this set is an adult in good health. CDR3s include the opening cysteine and the closing phenylalanine or tryptophan. Fields, in order: V gene, D gene, J gene, CDR3 protein. D genes are given only for firm matches.

V gene: TRBV6-1
D gene: TRBD1
J gene: TRBJ2-7
CDR3 protein: CASSEEGQGLEQYF

V gene: TRBV7-3
D gene: -
J gene: TRBJ2-3
CDR3 protein: CASSLKGGADTQYF

V gene: TRBV18
D gene: TRBD2
J gene: TRBJ2-1
CDR3 protein: CASSPIAGTYNEQFF

V gene: TRBV28
D gene: TRBD1
J gene: TRBJ1-2
CDR3 protein: CASRQGNYGYTF

V gene: TRBV6-1
D gene: -
J gene: TRBJ1-1
CDR3 protein: CASSERYAFF

V gene: TRBV29-1
D gene: -
J gene: TRBJ2-1
CDR3 protein: CSATTRWVEQFF

V gene: TRBV3-1/TRBV3-2
D gene: -
J gene: TRBJ1-6
CDR3 protein: CASSQDVVLNSPLHF

V gene: TRBV5-1
D gene: -
J gene: TRBJ1-3
CDR3 protein: CASSYDQGSGNTIYF

V gene: TRBV5-4
D gene: TRBD1
J gene: TRBJ1-2
CDR3 protein: CASSPTGGAGNYGYTF

V gene: TRBV6-4
D gene: TRBD2
J gene: TRBJ2-1
CDR3 protein: CASSERTSGLQFF

V gene: TRBV7-3
D gene: TRBD1
J gene: TRBJ1-1
CDR3 protein: CASSRRQGSQAFF

V gene: TRBV7-8
D gene: -
J gene: TRBJ1-3
CDR3 protein: CASSFPDRGNTIYF

V gene: TRBV5-6
D gene: -
J gene: TRBJ1-5
CDR3 protein: CASSFGRLNQPQHF

V gene: TRBV18
D gene: -
J gene: TRBJ1-6
CDR3 protein: CASSPVVRQEIRDLHF

V gene: TRBV11-3
D gene: -
J gene: TRBJ1-5
CDR3 protein: CASSLDAPGPSQPQHF

V gene: TRBV9
D gene: TRBD1
J gene: TRBJ2-7
CDR3 protein: CASSLRDSLGEQYF

V gene: TRBV11-2
D gene: TRBD2
J gene: TRBJ2-1
CDR3 protein: CASSLGLAGPPYNEQFF

V gene: TRBV29-1
D gene: -
J gene: TRBJ2-3
CDR3 protein: CSGGEDTQYF

V gene: TRBV5-1
D gene: -
J gene: TRBJ2-2
CDR3 protein: CASSLGPQNTGELFF

V gene: TRBV2
D gene: TRBD2
J gene: TRBJ2-3
CDR3 protein: CASSPRLASTDTQYF

V gene: TRBV28
D gene: TRBD1
J gene: TRBJ2-2
CDR3 protein: CASRTGGRGELFF

V gene: TRBV29-1
D gene: TRBD2
J gene: TRBJ2-7
CDR3 protein: CSVNGLAGAYEQYF

V gene: TRBV28
D gene: -
J gene: TRBJ2-7
CDR3 protein: CASSFRSGGTSYEQYF

V gene: TRBV15
D gene: TRBD1
J gene: TRBJ1-1
CDR3 protein: CATSRDRVDTEAFF

V gene: TRBV5-4
D gene: TRBD1
J gene: TRBJ1-1
CDR3 protein: CASSSMTGGIMNTEAFF

V gene: TRBV7-3
D gene: -
J gene: TRBJ2-3
CDR3 protein: CASSRKGLTVTDTQYF

V gene: TRBV9
D gene: -
J gene: TRBJ2-5
CDR3 protein: CASSTGAFQETQYF

V gene: TRBV28
D gene: TRBD1
J gene: TRBJ1-3
CDR3 protein: CASSPRGSGNTIYF